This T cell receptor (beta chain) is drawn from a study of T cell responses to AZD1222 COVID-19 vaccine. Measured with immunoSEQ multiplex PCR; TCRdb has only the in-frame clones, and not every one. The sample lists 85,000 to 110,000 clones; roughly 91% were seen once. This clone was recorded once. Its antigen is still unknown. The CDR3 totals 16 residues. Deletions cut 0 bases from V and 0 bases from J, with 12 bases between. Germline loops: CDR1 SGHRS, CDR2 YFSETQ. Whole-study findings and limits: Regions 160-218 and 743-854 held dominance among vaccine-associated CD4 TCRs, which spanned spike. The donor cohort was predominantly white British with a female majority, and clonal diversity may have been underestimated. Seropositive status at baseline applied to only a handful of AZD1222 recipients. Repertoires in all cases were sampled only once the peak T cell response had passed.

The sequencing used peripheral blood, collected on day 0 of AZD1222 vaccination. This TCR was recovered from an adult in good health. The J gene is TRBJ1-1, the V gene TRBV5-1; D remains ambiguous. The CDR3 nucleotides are TGCGCCAGCAGCTTGGCCGTCAGTACAATGAACACTGAAGCTTTCTTT. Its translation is CASSLAVSTMNTEAFF.